Following are 5 T cell receptor beta chains from one sample sequenced in a study of tumor and adjacent non-tumor tissue in lung cancer. The template was RNA from unsorted bulk tissue. TCRbeta libraries were built with three rounds of nested PCR, modified from ARM-PCR. MiXCR, applied by TCRdb to the multiplex PCR reads, yields one record per CDR3 protein. The sample has 65,000 to 95,000 distinct CDR3 sequences, 75% to 90% seen once. Sequenced material: lung tumor tissue. The receptors here all came from a woman between 50 and 59 years old with non-small cell lung cancer.

The chain uses TRBV6-5 and TRBJ2-7, with a weak D call TRBD2 (5 bases). This CDR3 has 13 amino acids. Between the trimmed V and J ends, which lost 2 bases and 12 bases, there was a span of 17 bases. The germline V gene encodes CDR1 MNHEY and CDR2 SVGAGI. The CDR3 coding sequence is TGTGCCAGCAGTTACCGGGGTCTCTACGACCGGTACTTC. Its translation: CASSYRGLYDRYF.

Note on this clonotype: The junction and the germline gene differ at one end; a read error may be behind it. The DNA of the CDR3 is TGTGCCAGAAGTGAAGGGACAGCCGCCCACACTGAAGCTTTCTTC. It codes for CARSEGTAAHTEAFF. The V and J genes are TRBV6-1 and TRBJ1-1, with TRBD1 identical over 7 bases. The CDR3 is 15 residues long. Germline V gene lookup returns CDR1 MNHNS and CDR2 SASEGT.

Notes on this clonotype: A read error may account for a junction end that differs from germline. The chain joins TRBV20-1 to TRBJ2-7; tentative D call: TRBD2 (5 bases). Per germline, CDR1 DFQATT and CDR2 SNEGSKA (reference sequence). CDR3 length: 15 amino acids. CDR3 region: CSTRGLRDACPEQYF. The CDR3 nucleotides are TGCAGTACTAGAGGTCTCCGGGATGCCTGCCCCGAGCAGTACTTC.

As for this clonotype: At one of its ends the junction is not consistent with the germline gene, which may arise from a read error. The chain carries TRBV4-2 and TRBJ1-1; no clear D gene. Germline CDR1 and CDR2: LGHNA and YNFKEQ. The CDR3 has 17 residues. The CDR3 DNA reads TGTGCCACCAGCCAAGTTGGGATTGGGAGTGGGAACACTGAAGCTTTCTTT. This gives the protein CATSQVGIGSGNTEAFF.

This clonotype was seen only once. Mismatch with germline at one junction end may stem from a read error. This chain uses TRBV11-2 with TRBJ2-1; TRBD2 is a possible D gene (6 bases). Per the germline V gene, CDR1 is SGHAT and CDR2 is FQNNGV. The CDR3 spans 15 residues. This CDR3 reads CASSAGPGPYDEQFF. CDR3 sequence (DNA): TGTGCCAGCAGCGCGGGGCCTGGCCCCTACGATGAGCAGTTCTTC.